A selection of T cell receptor beta chains follows, all from one sample in a study of blood T cell repertoires in COVID-19. Only in-frame clones appear in the TCRdb table, and some are missing; sequencing was by immunoSEQ multiplex PCR. The sample yields about 100,000 clones, 85% seen once. What was sequenced was peripheral blood. The receptor set was obtained from an older woman with active or convalescent COVID-19. Each CDR3 is given with its conserved first and last residue. D genes are given only for firm matches. Where a row states a size, it is once, few, many or the class of an expanded clone; other rows omit it.

TRBJ2-2	TRBV5-8	NA	TRBD1	14	TGTGCCAGGGGGGACAGGTCGATCGCCGGGGAGCTGTTTTTT	CARGDRSIAGELFF
TRBJ1-1	TRBV15	NA	NA	15	TGTGCCACCAGCAGAGGCGGAGATATGAACACTGAAGCTTTCTTT	CATSRGGDMNTEAFF
TRBJ1-5	TRBV18	NA	TRBD1	15	TGTGCCAGCTCGCCGGGACAGCCTAGCAATCAGCCCCAGCATTTT	CASSPGQPSNQPQHF
TRBJ2-1	TRBV18	NA	TRBD1	15	TGTGCCAGCTCACCGGGGACAGGGGCTGGCAATGAGCAGTTCTTC	CASSPGTGAGNEQFF
TRBJ1-5	TRBV18	NA	NA	14	TGTGCCAGCTCACCGGGGCAGGGGCTTCAGCCCCAGCATTTT	CASSPGQGLQPQHF
TRBJ1-6	TRBV7-3	NA	TRBD1	15	TGTGCCAGCAGCCACAGGGGACCTAATAATTCACCCCTCCACTTT	CASSHRGPNNSPLHF
TRBJ1-2	TRBV5-1	NA	TRBD1	15	TGCGCCAGCAGCTTGGGTGGACAGGGGGCGTCTGGCTACACCTTC	CASSLGGQGASGYTF
TRBJ2-7	TRBV28	NA	TRBD1	15	TGTGCCAGCAGTTTTGGGGACAGGGCAACGTACGAGCAGTACTTC	CASSFGDRATYEQYF
TRBJ1-1	TRBV6-6	few	NA	14	TGTGCCAGCAGTAAGACAGATTCGAGCACTGAAGCTTTCTTT	CASSKTDSSTEAFF
TRBJ2-7	TRBV12-3/TRBV12-4	NA	NA	12	TGTGCCAGCACCAAACAGGGCTACGAGCAGTACTTC	CASTKQGYEQYF
TRBJ2-3	TRBV5-1	NA	NA	16	TGCGCCAGCAGCTTCGCGGAAAAAACTAGCACAGATACGCAGTATTTT	CASSFAEKTSTDTQYF
TRBJ1-2	TRBV7-9	NA	TRBD1	17	TGTGCCAGCAGCTTGTGGGACAGGGGAGAGAAAAACTATGGCTACACCTTC	CASSLWDRGEKNYGYTF
TRBJ1-2	TRBV28	NA	NA	14	TGTGCCAGCATCAAGGGGCAGGGTCGCCATGGCTACACCTTC	CASIKGQGRHGYTF
TRBJ1-6	TRBV27	NA	TRBD1	15	TGTGCCAGCAGCCCGGACAGGGCTTTTAATTCACCCCTCCACTTT	CASSPDRAFNSPLHF
TRBJ1-5	TRBV6-2/TRBV6-3	NA	TRBD1	13	TGTGCCAGCAGTGACAGGGGCAATCAGCCCCAGCATTTT	CASSDRGNQPQHF
TRBJ2-1	TRBV27	NA	TRBD2	19	TGTGCCAGCAGTTTTCGGGCTCCCAATGGGGCGGGAGGGAGGAATGAGCAGTTCTTC	CASSFRAPNGAGGRNEQFF
TRBJ2-3	TRBV11-3	NA	NA	11	TGTGCCAGCGGGAGAGGCGATACGCAGTATTTT	CASGRGDTQYF
TRBJ2-3	TRBV30	NA	NA	13	TGTGCCTGGATCCAGGGGGGTACAGATACGCAGTATTTT	CAWIQGGTDTQYF
TRBJ2-7	TRBV4-1	NA	NA	15	TGCGCCAGCAGCCAAGAATCAACAAGGGGCTACGAGCAGTACTTC	CASSQESTRGYEQYF
TRBJ2-7	TRBV6-6	NA	TRBD2	16	TGTGCCAGCAGTCGACCCGGGACTAGCGGATTCTACGAGCAGTACTTC	CASSRPGTSGFYEQYF
TRBJ1-1	TRBV19	few	NA	13	TGTGCCAGTACCTTAGACAGGTACACTGAAGCTTTCTTT	CASTLDRYTEAFF
TRBJ1-6	TRBV6-5	NA	TRBD1	15	TGTGCCAGCAGTTACTCCCGACAGGGGCGTTCACCCCTCCACTTT	CASSYSRQGRSPLHF
TRBJ1-6	TRBV9	NA	NA	12	TGTGCCAGCAGCGTAGGAGAATCACCCCTCCACTTT	CASSVGESPLHF
TRBJ2-1	TRBV7-2	NA	TRBD2	16	TGTGCCAGCAGCTTAAGCGGGGACCCCCTCTACAATGAGCAGTTCTTC	CASSLSGDPLYNEQFF
TRBJ1-3	TRBV10-3	NA	TRBD1	17	TGTGCCATCAGTGAGCCGGGACAGCCTTCCTCTGGAAACACCATATATTTT	CAISEPGQPSSGNTIYF
TRBJ1-5	TRBV6-6	NA	NA	15	TGTGCCAGCAGTTACTCGAATCCCGGGAATCAGCCCCAGCATTTT	CASSYSNPGNQPQHF
TRBJ1-1	TRBV5-6	NA	NA	16	TGTGCCAGCAGCCCGGGGGTCGGCAGATTGAACACTGAAGCTTTCTTT	CASSPGVGRLNTEAFF
TRBJ2-1	TRBV3-1/TRBV3-2	NA	TRBD2	16	TGTGCCAGCAGCTACGGACTAGCGGGAGTGAGGAATGAGCAGTTCTTC	CASSYGLAGVRNEQFF
TRBJ2-6	TRBV5-6	NA	NA	15	TGTGCCAGCAGCTTGAGGCGGTTAGGGGCCAACGTCCTGACTTTC	CASSLRRLGANVLTF
TRBJ1-6	TRBV4-3	NA	NA	15	TGCGCCAGCAGCCAACAAACAGGGTATAATTCACCCCTCCACTTT	CASSQQTGYNSPLHF
TRBJ2-2	TRBV11-2	NA	NA	14	TGTGCCAGCAGCTCCTCCCGCCCCGGCGGGGAGCTGTTTTTT	CASSSSRPGGELFF
TRBJ1-2	TRBV18	NA	NA	13	TGTGCCAGCTCACCGCGCAGGGGAGATGGCTACACCTTC	CASSPRRGDGYTF
TRBJ2-2	TRBV10-3	NA	TRBD1	17	TGTGCCGTCGGACAGGATGGCCGGGGACCGAACACCGGGGAGCTGTTTTTT	CAVGQDGRGPNTGELFF
TRBJ2-7	TRBV7-8	NA	NA	15	TGTGCCAGCAGCTTAGATCAGGTTCTATCGTACGAGCAGTACTTC	CASSLDQVLSYEQYF
TRBJ2-1	TRBV5-4	NA	NA	15	TGTGCCACCACTCCGCGGGCCGGCTCCTACAATGAGCAGTTCTTC	CATTPRAGSYNEQFF
TRBJ1-2	TRBV7-8	NA	TRBD1	16	TGTGCCAGCAGCTTAGCGGATTACAGGGGGACGGATGGCTACACCTTC	CASSLADYRGTDGYTF
TRBJ2-3	TRBV7-8	NA	NA	15	TGTGCCAGCAGCTTACAGGGTTCTTTGGCAGATACGCAGTATTTT	CASSLQGSLADTQYF
TRBJ1-1	TRBV5-1	NA	NA	14	TGCGCCAGCAGGAGTTTAAGGGGCAACACTGAAGCTTTCTTT	CASRSLRGNTEAFF
TRBJ2-7	TRBV5-6	NA	NA	16	TGTGCCAGCAGCTTATACGAGGGTTTCGTATCTAACGAGCAGTACTTC	CASSLYEGFVSNEQYF
TRBJ2-2	TRBV12-3/TRBV12-4	once	TRBD1	13	TGTGCCAGCTCAGGGGGATATACCGGGGAGCTGTTTTTT	CASSGGYTGELFF